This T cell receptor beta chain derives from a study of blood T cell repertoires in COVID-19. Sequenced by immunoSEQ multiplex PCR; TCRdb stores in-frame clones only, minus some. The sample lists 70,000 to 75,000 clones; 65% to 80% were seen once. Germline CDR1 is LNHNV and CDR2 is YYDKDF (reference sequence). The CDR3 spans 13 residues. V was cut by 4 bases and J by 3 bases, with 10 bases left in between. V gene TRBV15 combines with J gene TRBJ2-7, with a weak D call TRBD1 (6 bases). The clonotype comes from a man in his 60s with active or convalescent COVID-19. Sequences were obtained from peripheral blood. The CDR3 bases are TGTGCCACCAGCATTCTACAGGGCTACGAGCAGTACTTC. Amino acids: CATSILQGYEQYF.